This T cell receptor beta chain was recovered during a study of blood T cells in healthy people across ages. Broader study findings: Per-million-T-cell TCR beta diversity fell roughly linearly with age. The percentage of naive T cells correlated strongly with TCR beta diversity.

Isolation per sample recovered at least 6.5 million PBMCs. A J-beta primer mix and a sample-barcoded 5' primer were used in a second PCR of roughly 6 to 11 cycles. TCRdb reprocessed the 5' RACE reads with MiXCR, giving one entry per CDR3 protein. The sample lists about 290,000 distinct CDR3 sequences, 25% to 30% occurring once. Between the trimmed V and J ends, which lost 6 bases and 11 bases, there was a span of 25 bases. The CDR3 is made up of 14 amino acids. Germline CDR1 and CDR2: SQVTM and ANQGSEA. There are a few counts of this clonotype. The antigen is undetermined. A much larger clone lies one base from this, so it may be a read error.

This chain joins TRBV29-1 and TRBJ2-5, with D possibly being TRBD2 (5 bases). Sequencing was performed on blood. The clonotype originates from an older woman in good health. This CDR3 reads CSVQTWAARGEQYF. DNA for the CDR3: TGCAGCGTCCAAACATGGGCCGCTCGGGGAGAGCAGTACTTC.